What follows describes a single T cell receptor (beta chain). Its antigen is not yet known. Base qualities are missing; no much larger clone stands one base away. The sample is drawn from a study of blood T cell repertoires in COVID-19 (dated by TCRdb to 2018 to 2020). Study-level background: The collaborator samples originated in the United States, Italy and Spain and spanned the acute and convalescent phases of COVID-19. The samples were drawn from the first 160 participants of the ongoing ImmuneRACE study and from over 950 subjects provided by 6 global collaborators. The prospective study material was composed of cDNA or gDNA derived from T cells, B-cell-depleted T cells, or PBMCs. Where available, HLA class I and class II types were obtained from metadata supplied by the sample provider rather than from assay-based typing. The repertoires were released in a freely available public database intended as a resource for research on the immune response to SARS-CoV-2. The dataset comprised deeply sampled blood TCRbeta repertoires from subjects exposed to, actively infected with, or recovered from COVID-19. Sample metadata almost always included a de-identified subject ID, COVID-19 status, age in years and sex.

What the authors observed across the whole study: The quantity of clinical and demographic metadata differed by source and by participant and was supplied without curation.

One collaborating source in Seattle enrolled patients during active infection and followed them longitudinally through the course of disease. The collaborating institutions used their own protocols to collect whole blood in K2EDTA tubes. Collaborator samples were shipped for TCRbeta analysis as frozen whole blood, isolated PBMCs, or DNA extracted from either sample type. TCRbeta CDR3 regions were amplified from genomic DNA using the immunoSEQ Assay, a bias-controlled multiplex PCR. In the source study's methods: Within the assay, amplification of reference gene primers was used to estimate how many nucleated cells each sample contained. To quantify the absolute abundance of each unique TCRbeta CDR3 rearrangement, sequence reads were collapsed and filtered. For each sample, productive Simpson clonality was calculated by taking the square root of Simpson's diversity index across productive rearrangements. The clones in this table, taken by TCRdb from immuneACCESS, are in-frame only. Not every clone is retained; where verified, under half of the shortfall comes from an unresolved V gene, and the cause of the rest is unknown. The D gene and trimming were derived from the DNA, and the V and J assignments and clone size from that table. Counted in this sample were approximately 180,000 clones; approximately 88% of them appeared once. Together, the top ten hold over 6.5% of the sample.

The CDR3 measures 16 amino acids from cysteine to phenylalanine. This entry keeps only the CDR3 DNA: 48 bases, framed from base 1. The germline V gene gives CDR1 as MNHNS and CDR2 as SASEGT. The V and J ends are trimmed by 3 bases and 1 base, leaving 14 bases between them. The clonotype was recovered from a woman aged 40 to 50 with COVID-19, enrolled during active disease. The sequence links TRBV6-1 to TRBJ2-3; the D gene is unclear. The sample was peripheral blood. The CDR3 corresponds to CASSDLTKLRTDTQYF. The base sequence is TGTGCCAGCAGTGATCTGACAAAGCTGCGCACAGATACGCAGTATTTT.